Included here is one T cell receptor (beta chain) sequence, with context. As yet, its antigen is unknown. The method was immunoSEQ multiplex PCR; TCRdb's version includes in-frame clones alone and lacks a portion of them. The sample lists some 84,000 clones; over 80% were seen once. The sample is drawn from a study of T cell responses to AZD1222 COVID-19 vaccine. With 5 bases clipped from V and 7 bases from J, the junction kept 6 bases outside the gene matches. Looked up from germline, CDR1 is SEHNR and CDR2 is FQNEAQ (reference sequence). The CDR3 has 15 residues. Points from the study as a whole: Spike was spanned by vaccine-associated CD4 TCRs, with dominance at 160-218 and 743-854. Vaccination with two AZD1222 doses was followed by a rise in Spike-specific TCR breadth and depth. Baseline seropositivity characterized only six AZD1222 recipients. Every sample of the repertoires postdated the peak T cell response.

This clonotype was sampled from an adult in good health. The sequences come from peripheral blood, collected on day 0 of AZD1222 vaccination. The V call is TRBV7-9, the J call TRBJ1-6; the match to TRBD1 covers 9 bases. CDR3 sequence reads: CASSRWDRDNSPLHF. CDR3 nucleotides: TGTGCCAGCAGCCGCTGGGACAGGGACAATTCACCCCTCCACTTT.